These 2 T cell receptor beta chains were all obtained from the same sample, sequenced in a study of blood T cells in healthy people across ages. For the second PCR, which ran for 7 to 11 cycles, a sample-barcoded 5' primer and a J-beta primer mix were used. TCRdb re-called the 5' RACE reads with MiXCR, one entry per CDR3 protein. This repertoire shows roughly 800,000 distinct CDR3 sequences, over 45% found once; its top ten account for approximately 23%. The source material was blood. These receptors came from a man aged 25 to 40 in good health.

The V call is TRBV4-2, the J call TRBJ2-3; tentatively, D is TRBD2 (6 bases). Germline lookup yields CDR1 LGHNA and CDR2 YNFKEQ. The CDR3 consists of 16 residues. V lost 2 bases and J 1 base, leaving 13 bases between the germline ends. The CDR3 reads CASSQLQGGGTDTQYF. In DNA, the CDR3 is TGTGCCAGCAGCCAACTACAAGGCGGGGGCACAGATACGCAGTATTTT.

The chain has TRBV29-1 and TRBJ2-4, with D uncertain. CDR1 is SQVTM, CDR2 ANQGSEA, per germline. The CDR3 is 15 amino acids. V was pared by 5 bases and J by 1 base, with 15 bases between. This CDR3 is CSVLSRYGAKNIQYF. The CDR3 region has the DNA TGCAGCGTTTTAAGCCGTTACGGGGCCAAAAACATTCAGTACTTC.